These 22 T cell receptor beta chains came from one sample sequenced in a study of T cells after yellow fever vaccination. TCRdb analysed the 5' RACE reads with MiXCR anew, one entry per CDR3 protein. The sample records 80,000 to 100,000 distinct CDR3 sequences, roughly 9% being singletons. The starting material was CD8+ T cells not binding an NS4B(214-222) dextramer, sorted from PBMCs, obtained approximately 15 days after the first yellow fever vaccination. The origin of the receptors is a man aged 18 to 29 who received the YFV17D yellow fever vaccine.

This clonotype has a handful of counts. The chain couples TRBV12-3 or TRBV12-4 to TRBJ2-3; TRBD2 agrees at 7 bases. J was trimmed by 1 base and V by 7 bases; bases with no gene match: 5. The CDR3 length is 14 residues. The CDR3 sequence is CASTWGGGTDTQYF. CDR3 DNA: TGTGCCAGCACCTGGGGGGGGGGCACAGATACGCAGTATTTT.

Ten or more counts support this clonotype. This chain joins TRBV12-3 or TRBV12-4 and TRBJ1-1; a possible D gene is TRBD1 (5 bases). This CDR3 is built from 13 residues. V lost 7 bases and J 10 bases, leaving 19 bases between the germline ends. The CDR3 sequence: CASIPGGGIGAFF. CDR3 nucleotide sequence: TGTGCCAGCATCCCTGGCGGGGGTATAGGAGCTTTCTTT.

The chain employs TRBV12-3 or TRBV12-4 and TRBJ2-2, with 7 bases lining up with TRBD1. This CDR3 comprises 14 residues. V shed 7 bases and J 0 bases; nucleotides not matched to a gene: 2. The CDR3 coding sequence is TGTGCCAGCACGGACAGGCCGAACACCGGGGAGCTGTTTTTT. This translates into CASTDRPNTGELFF.

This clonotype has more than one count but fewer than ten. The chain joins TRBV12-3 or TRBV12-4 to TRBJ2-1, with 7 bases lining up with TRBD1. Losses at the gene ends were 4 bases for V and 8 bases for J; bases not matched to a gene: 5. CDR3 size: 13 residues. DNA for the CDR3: TGTGCCAGCAGTTACAGGGGATGGCATGAGCAGTTCTTC. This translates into CASSYRGWHEQFF.

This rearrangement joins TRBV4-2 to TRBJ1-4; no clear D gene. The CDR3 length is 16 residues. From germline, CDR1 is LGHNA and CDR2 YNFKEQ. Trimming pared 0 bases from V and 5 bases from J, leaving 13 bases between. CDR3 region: CASSQDGRETNEKLFF. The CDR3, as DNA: TGTGCCAGCAGCCAAGATGGTCGGGAAACCAATGAAAAACTGTTTTTT.

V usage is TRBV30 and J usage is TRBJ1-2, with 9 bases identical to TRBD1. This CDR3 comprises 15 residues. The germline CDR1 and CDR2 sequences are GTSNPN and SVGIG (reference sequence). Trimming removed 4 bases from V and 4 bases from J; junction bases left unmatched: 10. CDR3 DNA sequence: TGTGCCTGGAAGGGGCCGGGACAGGGTGGCTATGGCTACACCTTC. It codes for CAWKGPGQGGYGYTF.

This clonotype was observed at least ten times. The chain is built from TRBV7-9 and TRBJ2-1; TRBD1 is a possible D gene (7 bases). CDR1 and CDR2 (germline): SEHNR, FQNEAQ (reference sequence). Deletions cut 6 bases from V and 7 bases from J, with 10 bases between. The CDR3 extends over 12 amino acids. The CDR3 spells CASRSGGNEQFF. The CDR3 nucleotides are TGTGCCAGCAGGTCAGGGGGGAATGAGCAGTTCTTC. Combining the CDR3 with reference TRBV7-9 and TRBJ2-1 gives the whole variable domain DTGVSQNPRHKITKRGQNVTFRCDPISEHNRLYWYRQTLGQGPEFLTYFQNEAQLEKSRLLSDRFSAERPKGSFSTLEIQRTEQGDSAMYLCASRSGGNEQFFGPGTRLTVL.

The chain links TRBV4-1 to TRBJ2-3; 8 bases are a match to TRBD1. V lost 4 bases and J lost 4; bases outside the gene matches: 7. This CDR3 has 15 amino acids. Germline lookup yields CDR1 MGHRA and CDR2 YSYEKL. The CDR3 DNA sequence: TGCGCCAGCAGCCCAGGACAGGGCGGAGCAGATACGCAGTATTTT. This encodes CASSPGQGGADTQYF.

CDR3 region: CASSSTGVRRETQYF. In DNA, the CDR3 is TGTGCCAGCAGCTCGACAGGGGTCAGGAGGGAGACCCAGTACTTC. V gene TRBV7-2 combines with J gene TRBJ2-5; 8 positions agree with TRBD1. Trimming at V came to 4 bases and at J to 5 bases, leaving 9 bases not matched to a gene. This CDR3 is built from 15 residues. Germline CDR1 reads SGHTA; CDR2 reads FQGNSA. The variable domain in full, with the rest retrieved from reference TRBV7-2 and TRBJ2-5, is GAGVSQSPSNKVTEKGKDVELRCDPISGHTALYWYRQSLGQGLEFLIYFQGNSAPDKSGLPSDRFSAERTGGSVSTLTIQRTQQEDSAVYLCASSSTGVRRETQYFGPGTRLLVL.

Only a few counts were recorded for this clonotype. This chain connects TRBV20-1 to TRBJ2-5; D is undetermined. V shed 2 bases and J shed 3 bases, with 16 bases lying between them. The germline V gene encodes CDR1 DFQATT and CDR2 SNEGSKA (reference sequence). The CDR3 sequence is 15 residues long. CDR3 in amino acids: CSARRLRRTEETQYF. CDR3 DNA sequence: TGCAGTGCTAGACGCTTGCGGCGTACAGAAGAGACCCAGTACTTC.

CDR3 nucleotides: TGTGCCAGCAGTGATTGGGGGGGGATACAAGAGACCCAGTACTTC. The encoded protein is CASSDWGGIQETQYF. This chain connects TRBV2 to TRBJ2-5; TRBD2 matches 7 bases. The CDR3 spans 15 residues. Germline V gene data show CDR1 as SNHLY and CDR2 as FYNNEI. V shed 3 bases, J shed 2 bases, and the junction held 6 bases outside the gene matches.

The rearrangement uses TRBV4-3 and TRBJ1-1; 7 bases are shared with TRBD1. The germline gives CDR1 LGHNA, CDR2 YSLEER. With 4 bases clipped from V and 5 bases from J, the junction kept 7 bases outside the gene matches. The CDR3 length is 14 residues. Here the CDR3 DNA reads TGCGCCAGCAGCCCGGGACAGTGGGGAACTGAAGCTTTCTTT. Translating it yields CASSPGQWGTEAFF.

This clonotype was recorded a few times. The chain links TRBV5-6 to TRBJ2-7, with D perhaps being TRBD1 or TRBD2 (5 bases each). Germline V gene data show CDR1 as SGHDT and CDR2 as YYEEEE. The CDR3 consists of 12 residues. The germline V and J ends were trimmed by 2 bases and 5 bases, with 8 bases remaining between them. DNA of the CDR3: TGTGCCAGCAGCTTAGGGACGGACGAGCAGTACGTC. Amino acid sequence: CASSLGTDEQYV.

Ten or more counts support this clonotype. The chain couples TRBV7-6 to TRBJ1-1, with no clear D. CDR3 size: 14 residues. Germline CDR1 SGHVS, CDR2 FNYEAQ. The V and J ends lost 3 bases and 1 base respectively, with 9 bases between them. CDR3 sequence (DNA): TGTGCCAGCAGCTTTACCCTTGGGAACACTGAAGCTTTCTTT. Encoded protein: CASSFTLGNTEAFF.

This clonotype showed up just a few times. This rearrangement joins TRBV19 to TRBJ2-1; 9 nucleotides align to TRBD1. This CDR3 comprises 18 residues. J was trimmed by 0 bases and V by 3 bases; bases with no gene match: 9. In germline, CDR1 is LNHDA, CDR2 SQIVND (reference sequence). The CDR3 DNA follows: TGTGCCAGTAGTATCGGGACAGGGTCATTAATCTCCTACAATGAGCAGTTCTTC. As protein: CASSIGTGSLISYNEQFF.

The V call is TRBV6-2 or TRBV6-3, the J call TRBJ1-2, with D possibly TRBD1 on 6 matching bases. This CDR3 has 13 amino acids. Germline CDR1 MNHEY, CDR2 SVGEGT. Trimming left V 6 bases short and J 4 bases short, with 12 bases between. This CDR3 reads CASSRDTTYGYTF. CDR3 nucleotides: TGTGCCAGCAGCCGGGACACCACCTATGGCTACACCTTC.

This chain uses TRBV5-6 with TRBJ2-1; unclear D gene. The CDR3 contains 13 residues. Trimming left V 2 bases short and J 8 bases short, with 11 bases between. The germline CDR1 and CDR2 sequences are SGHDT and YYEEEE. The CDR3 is CASSLGLIDEQFF. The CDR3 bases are TGTGCCAGCAGCTTAGGTCTGATAGATGAGCAGTTCTTC.

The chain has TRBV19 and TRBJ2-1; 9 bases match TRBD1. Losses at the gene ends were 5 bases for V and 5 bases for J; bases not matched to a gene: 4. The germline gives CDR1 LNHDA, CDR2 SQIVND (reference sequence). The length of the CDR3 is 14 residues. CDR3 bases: TGTGCCAGTAGTCGGGACAGGGTGCACAATGAGCAGTTCTTC. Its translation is CASSRDRVHNEQFF.

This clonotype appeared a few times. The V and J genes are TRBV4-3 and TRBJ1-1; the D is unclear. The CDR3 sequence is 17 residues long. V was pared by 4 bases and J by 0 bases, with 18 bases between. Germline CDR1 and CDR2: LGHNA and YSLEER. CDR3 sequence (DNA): TGCGCCAGCAGCCCAACGACCTTCCCAGTCATGAACACTGAAGCTTTCTTT. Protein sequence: CASSPTTFPVMNTEAFF.

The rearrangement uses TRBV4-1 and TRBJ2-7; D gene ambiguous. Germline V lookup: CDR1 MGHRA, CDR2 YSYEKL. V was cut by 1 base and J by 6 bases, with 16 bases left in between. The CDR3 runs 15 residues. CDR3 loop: CASSQGSGVRVEQYF. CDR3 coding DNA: TGCGCCAGCAGCCAAGGTTCTGGGGTCCGTGTCGAGCAGTACTTC.

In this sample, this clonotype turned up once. The CDR3 sequence is CASSLGDRASSYNSPLHF. Written as DNA, the CDR3 is TGTGCCAGCAGTCTTGGCGACAGGGCCAGCTCCTATAATTCACCCCTCCACTTT. The gene calls are TRBV28 and TRBJ1-6, with 7 bases fitting TRBD1. CDR3 length: 18 amino acids. Germline values: CDR1 MDHEN, CDR2 SYDVKM. J lost 0 bases, V lost 5 bases, and 10 bases had no gene match.

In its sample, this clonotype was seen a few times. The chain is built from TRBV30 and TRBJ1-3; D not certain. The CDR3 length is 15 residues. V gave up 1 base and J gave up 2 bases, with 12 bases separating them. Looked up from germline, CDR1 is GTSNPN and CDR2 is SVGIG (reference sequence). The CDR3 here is CAWSAGPSPGNTIYF. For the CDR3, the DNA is TGTGCCTGGAGTGCAGGACCAAGCCCTGGAAACACCATATATTTT.